This T cell receptor (beta chain) is drawn from a study of blood T cell repertoires in COVID-19. Overall study: Donors in the United States, Italy and Spain gave samples during acute or convalescent COVID-19.

In the authors' methods: Scientists estimated how many nucleated cells there were by amplifying reference gene primers. TCRdb's copy holds only in-frame clones and misses some; the assay was immunoSEQ multiplex PCR. V, J and clone size derive from that table, while D and trimming were established from the DNA sequence. Here the sample spans approximately 170,000 clones, around 84% being singletons. Germline lookup yields CDR1 SGHTA and CDR2 FQGNSA. The V segment lost 5 bases and the J segment 7 bases; nucleotides outside the gene matches: 10. The CDR3 runs to 15 residues. This rearrangement joins TRBV7-2 to TRBJ1-5; 8 bases are a match to TRBD1. Input material: PBMCs or T cells enriched from blood (not recorded which). This sequence originates from a woman in her twenties or thirties who had recovered from COVID-19. The CDR3 region has the DNA TGTGCCAGCAGCCCTACTAGGGGACAGGAACAGCCCCAGCATTTT. Translating it yields CASSPTRGQEQPQHF.